This T cell receptor (beta chain) was recovered during a study of PD-L1 blockade in urothelial cancer. TCRdb's copy holds only in-frame clones and misses some; the assay was immunoSEQ multiplex PCR. The sample includes some 20,000 clones, roughly 88% of them seen just once. There are 13 residues in the CDR3. Germline V gives CDR1 GTSNPN, CDR2 SVGIG (reference sequence). V was clipped by 5 bases and J by 0 bases, with 10 bases between them. A total of 1 to 8 samples per patient were collected pretreatment and on-treatment. This material consisted of PBMCs, taken around atezolizumab (anti-PD-L1) treatment. V gene TRBV30 combines with J gene TRBJ1-1; D is unclear. The receptor comes from a man aged 45-65 years with urothelial cancer. CDR3 region: CAWRAFMNTEAFF. The CDR3 bases are TGTGCCTGGCGAGCGTTCATGAACACTGAAGCTTTCTTT.